This T cell receptor (beta chain) was documented in a study of blood T cells in healthy people across ages. The second PCR ran about 6 to 11 cycles with a sample-barcoded 5' primer and J-beta primers. TCRdb recomputed calls from the 5' RACE reads with MiXCR, one row per CDR3 protein. Among 600,000 or so distinct CDR3 sequences, roughly 20% were seen once, and the ten largest hold 3.5% to 4%. Findings and caveats of the study: Naive CD4+ cell counts and diversity both ran higher in long-lived than in aged donors.

In its sample, this clonotype was seen a few times. Its antigen is not identified. Sequencing input: blood. This TCR came from a man between 65 and 85 years old in good health.

This CDR3 reads CASRPGTGDHEQYF. The CDR3 DNA reads TGTGCCAGCCGTCCCGGGACAGGGGACCACGAGCAGTACTTC. The rearrangement uses TRBV21-1 and TRBJ2-7; the tabulated D call, TRBD1, remains unverified against the DNA. TRBV21-1 counts as a pseudogene. This CDR3 spans 14 amino acids.